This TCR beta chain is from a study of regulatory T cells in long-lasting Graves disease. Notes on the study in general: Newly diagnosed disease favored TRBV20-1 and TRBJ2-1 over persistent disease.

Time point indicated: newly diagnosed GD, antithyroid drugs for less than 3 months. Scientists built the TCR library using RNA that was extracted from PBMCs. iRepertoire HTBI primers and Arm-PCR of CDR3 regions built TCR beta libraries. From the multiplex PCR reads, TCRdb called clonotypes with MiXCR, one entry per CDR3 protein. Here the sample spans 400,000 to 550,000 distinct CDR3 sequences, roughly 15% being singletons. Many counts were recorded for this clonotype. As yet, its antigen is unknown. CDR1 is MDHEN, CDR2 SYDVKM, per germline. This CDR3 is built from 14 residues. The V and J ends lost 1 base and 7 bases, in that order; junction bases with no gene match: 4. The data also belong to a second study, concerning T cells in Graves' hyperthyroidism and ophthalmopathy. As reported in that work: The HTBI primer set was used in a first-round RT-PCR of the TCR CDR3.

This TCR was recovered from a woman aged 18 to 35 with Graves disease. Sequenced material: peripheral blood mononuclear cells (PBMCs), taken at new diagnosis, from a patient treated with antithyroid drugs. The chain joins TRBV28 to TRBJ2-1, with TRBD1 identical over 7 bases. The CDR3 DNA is TGTGCCAGCAGTTTATACAGGGGTGGGAATGAGCAGTTCTTC. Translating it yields CASSLYRGGNEQFF.